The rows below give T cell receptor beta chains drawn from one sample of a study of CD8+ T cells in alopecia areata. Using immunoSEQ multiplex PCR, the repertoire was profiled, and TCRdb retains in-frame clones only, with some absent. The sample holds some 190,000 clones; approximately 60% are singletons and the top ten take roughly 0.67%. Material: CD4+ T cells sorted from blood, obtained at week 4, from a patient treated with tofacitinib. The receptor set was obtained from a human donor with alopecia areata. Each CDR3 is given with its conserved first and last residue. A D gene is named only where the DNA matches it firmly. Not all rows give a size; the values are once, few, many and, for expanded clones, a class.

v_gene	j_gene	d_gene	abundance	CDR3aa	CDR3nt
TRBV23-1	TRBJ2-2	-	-	CASSRLERTGELFF	TGCGCCAGCAGTCGGCTAGAGCGGACCGGGGAGCTGTTTTTT
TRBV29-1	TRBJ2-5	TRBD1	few	CSVKTGPETQYF	TGCAGCGTGAAGACAGGGCCCGAGACCCAGTACTTC
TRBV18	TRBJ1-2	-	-	CASSPGPEPNYGYTF	TGTGCCAGCTCACCAGGGCCAGAACCTAACTATGGCTACACCTTC
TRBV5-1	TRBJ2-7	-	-	CASSLPTYEQYF	TGCGCCAGCAGCCTACCGACCTACGAGCAGTACTTC
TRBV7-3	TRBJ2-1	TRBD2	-	CASSLTGLRTSGQGNEQFF	TGTGCCAGCAGCTTAACCGGTTTGAGAACTAGCGGACAAGGGAATGAGCAGTTCTTC
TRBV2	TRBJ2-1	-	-	CASSAEGYNEQFF	TGTGCCAGCAGTGCCGAAGGATACAATGAGCAGTTCTTC
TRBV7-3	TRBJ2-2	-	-	CASSVYNTGELFF	TGTGCCAGCAGCGTCTACAACACCGGGGAGCTGTTTTTT
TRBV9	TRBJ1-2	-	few	CASSVDWNYGYTF	TGTGCCAGCAGCGTAGACTGGAACTATGGCTACACCTTC
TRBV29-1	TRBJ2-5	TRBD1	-	CSVEAGTGSGQETQYF	TGCAGCGTTGAAGCCGGGACAGGGTCAGGACAAGAGACCCAGTACTTC
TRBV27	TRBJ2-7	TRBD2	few	CATGGMSGRWEQYF	TGTGCCACTGGGGGGATGAGCGGGAGATGGGAGCAGTACTTC
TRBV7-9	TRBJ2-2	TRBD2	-	CASSLGASGTGELFF	TGTGCCAGCAGCTTAGGAGCTAGCGGCACCGGGGAGCTGTTTTTT
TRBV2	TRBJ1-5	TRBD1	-	CASSPDRNLGNQPQHF	TGTGCCAGCAGCCCGGACAGGAACTTGGGCAATCAGCCCCAGCATTTT
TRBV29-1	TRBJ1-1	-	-	CSGRGNTEAFF	TGCAGCGGCAGGGGGAACACTGAAGCTTTCTTT
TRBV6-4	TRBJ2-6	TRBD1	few	CASSGDRGRHVLTF	TGTGCCAGCAGTGGGGACAGGGGAAGACACGTCCTGACTTTC
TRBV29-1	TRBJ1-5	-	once	CSVVYGTGGQPQHF	TGCAGCGTTGTGTACGGAACTGGCGGTCAGCCCCAGCATTTT
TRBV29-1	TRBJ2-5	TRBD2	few	CSVRGTSETQYF	TGCAGCGTTCGCGGGACTAGCGAGACCCAGTACTTC